The 9 T cell receptor beta chains listed next were all sequenced from one sample in a study of Graves' ophthalmopathy and Graves' hyperthyroidism. The authors amplified TCR beta CDR3 regions from RNA transcripts. First-round RT-PCR with HTBI primers preceded a second-round multiplex PCR. TCRdb passed the multiplex PCR reads through MiXCR, listing each CDR3 protein once. The sample consists of about 380,000 distinct CDR3 sequences, just over 15% of them appearing once. Specimen: peripheral blood. These receptors all come from a woman aged 18-29 years with stable Graves' hyperthyroidism.

At least ten counts were recorded for this clonotype. The chain uses TRBV19 and TRBJ1-2; 12 nucleotides agree with TRBD1. J gave up 7 bases and V 5 bases, and 2 bases lay outside the gene matches. CDR3 size: 13 residues. Germline V gene lookup returns CDR1 LNHDA and CDR2 SQIVND (reference sequence). The CDR3 spells CASSRDRGLGYTF. Here the CDR3 DNA reads TGTGCCAGTAGTCGGGACAGGGGGCTTGGCTACACCTTC.

In this sample, this clonotype turned up many times. The chain combines TRBV12-3 or TRBV12-4 with TRBJ2-7; the D is unclear. Trimming cost V 5 bases and J 5 bases, with 10 bases left between them. This CDR3 is built from 12 residues. The CDR3 region has the DNA TGTGCCAGCAGTCGAGGAGCTGACGAGCAGTACTTC. Protein product: CASSRGADEQYF.

This clonotype was observed many times. The chain has TRBV6-2 or TRBV6-3 and TRBJ1-6; 7 nucleotides match TRBD1. The CDR3 has 15 residues. CDR1 and CDR2 from the germline V gene are MNHEY and SVGEGT. V shed 5 bases and J 4 bases; nucleotides not matched to a gene: 5. The DNA for the CDR3 is TGTGCCAGCAGTCCCTGGGACAGTTATAATTCACCCCTCCACTTT. Its protein is CASSPWDSYNSPLHF.

This clonotype was detected many times. The CDR3, as DNA: TGCGCCAGCAGCTTGGCAGGAATAAACTACGAGCAGTACTTC. As protein: CASSLAGINYEQYF. This sequence joins TRBV5-1 and TRBJ2-7; unclear D gene. Trimming cost V 0 bases and J 3 bases, with 10 bases left between them. Germline V gene data show CDR1 as SGHRS and CDR2 as YFSETQ. The CDR3 runs to 14 residues. The full variable domain, rest sourced from reference TRBV5-1 and TRBJ2-7, is KAGVTQTPRYLIKTRGQQVTLSCSPISGHRSVSWYQQTPGQGLQFLFEYFSETQRNKGNFPGRFSGRQFSNSRSEMNVSTLELGDSALYLCASSLAGINYEQYFGPGTRLTVT.

This clonotype was observed at least ten times. The chain uses TRBV6-1 and TRBJ1-2; tentatively, D is TRBD1 (5 bases). Germline-derived CDR1 and CDR2 are MNHNS and SASEGT. The CDR3 spans 15 residues. With 5 bases removed from V and 4 bases from J, the gap between germline ends came to 17 bases. This chain's CDR3 is CASSQDLDRSYGYTF. The CDR3 DNA follows: TGTGCCAGCAGTCAGGACCTCGACAGATCCTATGGCTACACCTTC.

At least ten counts were recorded for this clonotype. The rearrangement links TRBV6-1 to TRBJ2-2; 11 bases line up with TRBD2. Germline lookup yields CDR1 MNHNS and CDR2 SASEGT. The CDR3 has 15 amino acids. V lost 5 bases and J lost 4; bases outside the gene matches: 3. CDR3 bases: TGTGCCAGCAGTACCGGGACTAGCGGCACCGGGGAGCTGTTTTTT. This sequence encodes CASSTGTSGTGELFF.

This clonotype has a count of ten or more. CDR3 nucleotide sequence: TGCGCCAGCAGCTCCCGGGACAGGGACTATGGCTACACCTTC. Its protein is CASSSRDRDYGYTF. This rearrangement joins TRBV5-1 to TRBJ1-2; 9 bases line up with TRBD1. This CDR3 comprises 14 residues. J was trimmed by 3 bases and V by 3 bases; bases with no gene match: 3. Germline V gene lookup returns CDR1 SGHRS and CDR2 YFSETQ.

This clonotype occurred a few times. CDR3 region: CASSPGTGDHEQYF. Written as DNA, the CDR3 is TGTGCCAGCTCCCCTGGGACAGGGGACCACGAGCAGTACTTC. V is TRBV18 and J is TRBJ2-7; 10 positions agree with TRBD1. Unmatched junction bases numbered 7, after V lost 6 bases and J lost 5 bases. CDR1 and CDR2 (germline): KGHSH, LQKENI. The CDR3 extends over 14 amino acids.

This clonotype was detected ten times or more. The chain uses TRBV2 and TRBJ1-1; 10 bases are a match to TRBD1. Trimming cost V 6 bases and J 3 bases; bases outside gene matches: 4. Germline CDR1 reads SNHLY; CDR2 reads FYNNEI. This CDR3 is 14 amino acids long. CDR3 in DNA: TGTGCCAGCAGCGTCGGGACAGGGGACACTGAAGCTTTCTTT. Its translation is CASSVGTGDTEAFF.